The clone carrying this T cell receptor beta chain was seen a handful of times. The data stem from a study of patients and donors after allogeneic stem cell transplantation. In TCRdb, the RT-PCR reads were re-called with MiXCR into one record per CDR3 protein. The sample lists 410,000 or so distinct CDR3 sequences, around 16% occurring once. The receptor was derived from a human donor who was either an allogeneic HSCT recipient or a stem cell or donor lymphocyte infusion donor (not recorded which). It is not recorded whose cells these are; they may come from a transplant donor. The sample comprised blood, either unsorted or a sorted T cell fraction (not recorded which).

The CDR3 nucleotides read TGTGCCAGCAGCCTGAACAGGGGGAGCATGAACACTGAAGCTTTCTTT. Protein sequence: CASSLNRGSMNTEAFF. This chain joins TRBV5-6 and TRBJ1-1; 8 positions agree with TRBD1. This CDR3 contains 16 residues. V shed 4 bases, J shed 0 bases, and the junction held 8 bases outside the gene matches. Germline CDR1 and CDR2: SGHDT and YYEEEE.